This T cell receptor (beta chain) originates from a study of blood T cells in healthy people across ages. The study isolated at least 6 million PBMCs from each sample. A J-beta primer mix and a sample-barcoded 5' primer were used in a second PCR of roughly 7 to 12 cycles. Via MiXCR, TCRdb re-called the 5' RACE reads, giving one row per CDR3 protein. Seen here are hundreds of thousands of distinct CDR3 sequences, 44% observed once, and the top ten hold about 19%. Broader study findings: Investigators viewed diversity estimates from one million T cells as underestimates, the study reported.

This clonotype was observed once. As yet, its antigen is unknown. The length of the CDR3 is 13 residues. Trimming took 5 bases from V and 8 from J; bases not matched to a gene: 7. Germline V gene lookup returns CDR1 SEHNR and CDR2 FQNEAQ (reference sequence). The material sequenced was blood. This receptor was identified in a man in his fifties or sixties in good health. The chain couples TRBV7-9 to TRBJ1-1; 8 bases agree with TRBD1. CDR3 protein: CASSADRDREAFF. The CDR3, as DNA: TGTGCCAGCAGCGCGGACCGGGACAGGGAAGCTTTCTTT.